This T cell receptor (beta chain) was documented in a study of cytomegalovirus exposure and HLA in healthy donors. Each donor was healthy, and each was a bone marrow donor. There were likely unrecorded immune exposures, though donors were nominally healthy when sampled. Use of 60 Vbeta and 13 Jbeta primers characterized the PCR. Only in-frame clones appear in the TCRdb table, and some are missing; sequencing was by immunoSEQ multiplex PCR. The sample records roughly 100,000 clones, around 80% being singletons. The CDR3 runs to 16 residues. V was shortened by 6 bases and J by 7 bases, with 24 bases between the two germline ends. Germline V gene lookup returns CDR1 GTSNPN and CDR2 SVGIG (reference sequence). Overall study findings and caveats: Later on, an analysis tied approximately 17,000 TCR beta sequences to HLA alleles at 0.05 false discovery rate. Excluded were some V segments that proved indistinguishable, including TRBV6-2 and TRBV6-3.

Only one count was recorded for this clone. Antigen specificity is unknown. The sample taken for sequencing was PBMCs. The chain joins TRBV30 to TRBJ2-2; a possible D gene is TRBD1 (6 bases). This receptor was taken from a woman aged 40 to 50 in good health and CMV-seronegative. Here the CDR3 reads CACKGAGVGRGGELFF. DNA for the CDR3: TGTGCCTGCAAAGGTGCAGGGGTAGGCCGTGGCGGGGAGCTGTTTTTT.